This TCR beta chain was retrieved from a study of cytomegalovirus exposure and HLA in healthy donors. Overall study results and limits: It was reported that the classifier diagnosed cytomegalovirus status with high specificity and sensitivity in both the original and validation cohorts. The authors enumerated roughly 160 TCR beta chains as linked to cytomegalovirus.

Concerning this clone itself: Its specificity is unknown.

The J segment lost 8 bases and the V segment lost 2 bases, leaving 4 bases of the junction unmatched. Germline lookup yields CDR1 MGHRA and CDR2 YSYEKL. The CDR3 spans 15 residues. The PCR ran on 60 Vbeta and 13 Jbeta primers. The method was immunoSEQ multiplex PCR; TCRdb's version includes in-frame clones alone and lacks a portion of them. The sample lists 45,000 to 65,000 clones, roughly 73% occurring once. This chain links TRBV4-1 with TRBJ1-4; TRBD1 matches 11 bases. The TCR was taken from a man between 18 and 35 years old in good health and CMV-seronegative. The sample taken for sequencing was PBMCs. CDR3 bases: TGCGCCAGCAGCCAACGGACAGGGGGCGCGGAAAAACTGTTTTTT. This encodes CASSQRTGGAEKLFF.